The sequence of this T cell receptor (beta chain) was determined in a study of post-analysis software for immune sequencing data. This clonotype showed up just once. What it binds is unknown. Points from the study as a whole: Patients used about five TRBV segments, including TRBV5-6, TRBV5-1 and TRBV20-1, more often than controls.

Unique molecular identifiers were present in the TCR beta cDNA libraries. MiXCR was run by TCRdb on the PCR reads, yielding one entry per CDR3 protein. The data contain approximately 660,000 distinct CDR3 sequences, about 60% of them seen just once; the ten biggest clones take up 10% to 12%. The CDR3 is made up of 18 amino acids. V lost 6 bases and J lost 5; bases outside the gene matches: 17. The germline gives CDR1 MNHNS, CDR2 SASEGT. The chain employs TRBV6-1 and TRBJ2-3, with 10 nucleotides matching TRBD1. This TCR came from a girl aged 2-10 years with multiple sclerosis. The specimen was blood. The CDR3 loop reads CASRPAPGTGEQVDTQYF. In nucleotides, the CDR3 is TGTGCCAGCAGACCGGCCCCTGGGACAGGGGAACAAGTAGATACGCAGTATTTT.